This T cell receptor (beta chain) was profiled in a study of spatial heterogeneity in lung cancer. On the study more broadly: Any follow-up PBMC samples that were available went on to be sequenced, and the median time to follow-up was roughly two years after resection. Sequencing consistently turned up more beta-chain sequences than alpha-chain sequences. Whole-study findings and limits: At tumor resection, ubiquitous expanded TCRs were detected in blood more often than later.

TCRdb ran MiXCR on the 5' RACE reads and lists one entry per CDR3 protein. The data contain about 120,000 distinct CDR3 sequences, more than 9% of them singletons. This clonotype was counted between two and nine times. Its antigen is as yet unknown. Germline CDR1 is SGHVS and CDR2 is FQNEAQ. With 3 bases removed from V and 4 bases from J, the gap between germline ends came to 12 bases. The CDR3 runs to 15 residues. Stated time point: blood at routine non-recurrence follow-up after resection. Unsorted whole RNA of tumor, nontumor lung or frozen PBMC was sequenced. The sequence was obtained from a male donor with early-stage non-small cell lung cancer. The source was PBMCs, collected at follow-up. The chain combines TRBV7-8 with TRBJ2-2, with D possibly TRBD1 on 6 matching bases. CDR3 DNA: TGTGCCAGCAGCTTGTACAGGGTCCCCACCGGGGAGCTGTTTTTT. Its translation is CASSLYRVPTGELFF.